The 5 T cell receptor beta chains below were found in one sample sequenced in a study of T cells in narcolepsy. The method was immunoSEQ multiplex PCR; TCRdb's version includes in-frame clones alone and lacks a portion of them. In the table there are about 36,000 clones, approximately 80% of which are singletons. Sequencing used memory (CD45RA-) CD4+ T cells from blood. These TCRs come from a human donor in good health.

The chain couples TRBV7-2 to TRBJ2-7, with TRBD1 as a possible D gene (5 bases). This CDR3 spans 16 amino acids. The germline V and J ends were trimmed by 5 bases and 7 bases, with 24 bases remaining between them. Looked up from germline, CDR1 is SGHTA and CDR2 is FQGNSA. CDR3 DNA: TGTGCCAGCAGCCTAGGGGTGACCCGGTCGACGTGGGAGCAGTACTTC. Protein product: CASSLGVTRSTWEQYF. Supplemented by reference TRBV7-2 and TRBJ2-7, the full variable domain reads GAGVSQSPSNKVTEKGKDVELRCDPISGHTALYWYRQSLGQGLEFLIYFQGNSAPDKSGLPSDRFSAERTGGSVSTLTIQRTQQEDSAVYLCASSLGVTRSTWEQYFGPGTRLTVT.

The chain couples TRBV7-9 to TRBJ2-1; no definite D call. The V gene lost 5 bases and the J gene lost 11 bases, with 10 bases spanning the gap. The germline V gene has CDR1 SEHNR and CDR2 FQNEAQ (reference sequence). This CDR3 is 11 amino acids long. The CDR3 protein is CASSLKDQQFF. CDR3 DNA: TGTGCCAGCAGCCTAAAGGATCAGCAGTTCTTC. Full variable domain (missing parts from reference TRBV7-9 and TRBJ2-1): DTGVSQNPRHKITKRGQNVTFRCDPISEHNRLYWYRQTLGQGPEFLTYFQNEAQLEKSRLLSDRFSAERPKGSFSTLEIQRTEQGDSAMYLCASSLKDQQFFGPGTRLTVL.

V and J are TRBV18 and TRBJ1-4; no reliable D call. In germline, CDR1 is KGHSH, CDR2 LQKENI. V lost 4 bases and J lost 1, with 7 bases in between. The CDR3 consists of 14 residues. The CDR3 spells CASSLTQTNEKLFF. The CDR3 DNA is TGTGCCAGCTCACTCACTCAAACTAATGAAAAACTGTTTTTT. Based on the CDR3 plus reference TRBV18 and TRBJ1-4, the full variable domain is NAGVMQNPRHLVRRRGQEARLRCSPMKGHSHVYWYRQLPEEGLKFMVYLQKENIIDESGMPKERFSAEFPKEGPSILRIQQVVRGDSAAYFCASSLTQTNEKLFFGSGTQLSVL.

This clone was seen more than once but under ten times. This rearrangement joins TRBV7-2 to TRBJ2-7; TRBD2 matches at 12 bases. The CDR3 loop spans 15 amino acids. With V trimmed by 4 bases and J by 5 bases, 6 bases remained unmatched. Germline V gene sequence: CDR1 SGHTA, CDR2 FQGNSA. The CDR3 is CASSSGLAGTHEQYF. DNA for the CDR3: TGTGCCAGCAGCTCTGGACTAGCGGGAACTCACGAGCAGTACTTC.

The rearrangement uses TRBV5-1 and TRBJ1-1, with D perhaps matching TRBD1 (6 bases). The CDR3 contains 15 residues. The germline V gene encodes CDR1 SGHRS and CDR2 YFSETQ. Trimming took off 4 bases at V and 3 bases at J, with 16 bases between the two ends. This chain's CDR3 is CASSRRPGQDTEAFF. In DNA form, the CDR3 reads TGCGCCAGCAGCAGACGCCCGGGACAAGACACTGAAGCTTTCTTT.